The rows below give T cell receptor beta chains drawn from one sample of a study of blood T cell repertoires in COVID-19. The table came from immunoSEQ multiplex PCR; TCRdb's copy has only in-frame clones and leaves some out. This sample has 350,000 to 450,000 clones, with roughly 87% found just once. The sample was PBMCs or T cells enriched from blood (not recorded which). The receptors shown here come from a woman in her fifties or sixties who had recovered from COVID-19. CDR3s include the opening cysteine and the closing phenylalanine or tryptophan. A D gene is named only where the DNA matches it firmly. Expanded clones get a size class; other rows say once, few or many, or leave the size out.

v_gene	abundance	d_gene	j_gene	CDR3nt	CDR3aa
TRBV11-3	once	TRBD2	TRBJ2-7	TGTGCCAGCAGCCCCCACCGACTAGCGGGGGGGCTTGAGCAGTACTTC	CASSPHRLAGGLEQYF
TRBV18	few	-	TRBJ2-7	TGTGCCAGCTCACCACTAGGGGTCTGGGAGCAGTACTTC	CASSPLGVWEQYF
TRBV7-3	-	TRBD2	TRBJ2-3	TGTGCCAGCAGCTTTAGCGGGAGGGCCTTCGGAAGCACAGATACGCAGTATTTT	CASSFSGRAFGSTDTQYF
TRBV4-2	-	-	TRBJ2-5	TGTGCCAGCAGCCAAGATCGGAACAGGGTTGGGACCCAGTACTTC	CASSQDRNRVGTQYF
TRBV12-3/TRBV12-4	-	-	TRBJ2-7	TGTGCCAGCAGTCCCAGTCCCTACGAGCAGTACTTC	CASSPSPYEQYF
TRBV12-3/TRBV12-4	-	-	TRBJ2-1	TGTGCCAGCAGCCCTACCCTCCGGGGGCAGTTCTTC	CASSPTLRGQFF
TRBV3-1/TRBV3-2	few	-	TRBJ1-5	TGTGCCAGCAGACCCGACTGCAGCAATCAGCCCCAGCATTTT	CASRPDCSNQPQHF
TRBV9	-	-	TRBJ1-2	TGTGCCAGCAGCGTAGAGAGCGGAAACTATGGCTACACCTTC	CASSVESGNYGYTF
TRBV3-1/TRBV3-2	-	-	TRBJ1-6	TGTGCCAGCAGCCAAGGCGGGAGCTCCTATAATTCACCCCTCCACTTT	CASSQGGSSYNSPLHF
TRBV5-1	-	-	TRBJ1-2	TGCGCCAGCAGCCCAACCAGATTGAATGGCTACACCTTC	CASSPTRLNGYTF
TRBV7-9	-	TRBD2	TRBJ2-5	TGTGCCAGCAGCTTACTCAGTCCACGGGGGGAAAAGGGAGAGACCCAGTACTTC	CASSLLSPRGEKGETQYF
TRBV12-3/TRBV12-4	-	-	TRBJ1-1	TGTGCCAGCAGCCCTCCCCTAGGCACTGAAGCTTTCTTT	CASSPPLGTEAFF
TRBV12-3/TRBV12-4	-	-	TRBJ1-3	TGTGCCAGCAGTTTCTCCGGAAACACCATATATTTT	CASSFSGNTIYF
TRBV5-4	-	-	TRBJ2-5	TGTGCCAGCAGCCTCGCGCTTCTTGAGACCCAGTACTTC	CASSLALLETQYF
TRBV19	-	-	TRBJ1-1	TGTGCCAGTAGCCCTCCACGCGGGGGCACTGAAGCTTTCTTT	CASSPPRGGTEAFF
TRBV19	-	-	TRBJ1-5	TGTGCCAGTAGTATAGGGGCTCAGCCCCAGCATTTT	CASSIGAQPQHF
TRBV19	-	-	TRBJ2-1	TGTGCCAGTAGCGCCCAGCGGGCCCTTACCAGCTCCTACAATGAGCAGTTCTTC	CASSAQRALTSSYNEQFF